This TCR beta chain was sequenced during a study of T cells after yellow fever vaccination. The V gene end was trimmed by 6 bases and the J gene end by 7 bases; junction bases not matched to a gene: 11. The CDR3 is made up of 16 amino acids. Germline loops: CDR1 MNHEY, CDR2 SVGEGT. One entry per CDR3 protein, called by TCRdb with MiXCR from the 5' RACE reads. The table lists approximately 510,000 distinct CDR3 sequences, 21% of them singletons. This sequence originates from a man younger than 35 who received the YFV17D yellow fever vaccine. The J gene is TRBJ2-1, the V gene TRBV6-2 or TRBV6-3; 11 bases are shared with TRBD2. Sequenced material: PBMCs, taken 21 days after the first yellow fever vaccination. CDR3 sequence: CASSPHSGGAGNEQFF. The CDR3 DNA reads TGTGCCAGCAGCCCCCATAGCGGGGGGGCGGGGAATGAGCAGTTCTTC.